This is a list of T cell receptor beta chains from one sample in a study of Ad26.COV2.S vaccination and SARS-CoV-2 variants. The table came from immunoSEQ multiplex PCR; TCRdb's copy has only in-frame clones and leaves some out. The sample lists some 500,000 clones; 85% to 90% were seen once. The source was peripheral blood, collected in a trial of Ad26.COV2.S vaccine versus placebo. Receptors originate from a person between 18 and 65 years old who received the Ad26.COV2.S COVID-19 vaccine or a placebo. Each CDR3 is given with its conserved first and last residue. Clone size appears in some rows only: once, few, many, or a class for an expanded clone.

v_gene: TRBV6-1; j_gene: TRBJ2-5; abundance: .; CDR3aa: CASSEWRETQYF
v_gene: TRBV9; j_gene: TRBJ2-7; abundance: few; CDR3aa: CASSVQGISYEQYF
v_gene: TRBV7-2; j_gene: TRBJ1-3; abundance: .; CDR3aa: CASSSSLGNTIYF
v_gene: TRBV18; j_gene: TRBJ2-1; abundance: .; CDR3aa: CASSRDRDGDEQFF
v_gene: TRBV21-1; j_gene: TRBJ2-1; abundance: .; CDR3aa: CASSNMTGLIAASSYNEQFF
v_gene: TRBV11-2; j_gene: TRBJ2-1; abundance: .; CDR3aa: CASSPRGGSEQFF
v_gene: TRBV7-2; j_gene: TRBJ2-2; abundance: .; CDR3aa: CASSLGQGAGELFF
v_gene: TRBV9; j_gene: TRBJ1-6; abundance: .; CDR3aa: CASRDGTAASASPLHF
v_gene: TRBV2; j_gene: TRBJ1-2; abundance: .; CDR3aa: CASSASWRGGYGYTF
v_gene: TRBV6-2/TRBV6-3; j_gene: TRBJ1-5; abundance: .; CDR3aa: CASSYPHGPQPQHF
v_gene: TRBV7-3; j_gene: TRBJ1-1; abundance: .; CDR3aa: CASSLTRGVGTEAFF
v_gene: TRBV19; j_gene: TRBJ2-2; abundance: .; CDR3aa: CASTGWDRGTGELFF
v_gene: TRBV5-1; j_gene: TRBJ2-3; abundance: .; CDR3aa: CASSTPNQRGRIDTQYF
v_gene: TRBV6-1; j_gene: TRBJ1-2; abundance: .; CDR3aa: CASSEAASVYGYTF
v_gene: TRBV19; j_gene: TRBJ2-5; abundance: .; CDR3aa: CASETEGSQYF
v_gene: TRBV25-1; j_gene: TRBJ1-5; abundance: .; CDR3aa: CASSDRGHQEPQHF
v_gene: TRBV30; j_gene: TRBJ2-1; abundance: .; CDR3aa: CAWSVPPSGGLYNEQFF
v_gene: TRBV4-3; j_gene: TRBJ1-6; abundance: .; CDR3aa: CASSQAYRQNSPLHF
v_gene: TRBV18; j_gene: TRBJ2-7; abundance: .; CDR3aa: CASSPPGTGYSSYEQYF
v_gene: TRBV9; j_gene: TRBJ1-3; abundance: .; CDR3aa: CASSVASFSGNTIYF
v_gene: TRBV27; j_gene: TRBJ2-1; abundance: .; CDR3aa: CASSLRSGGANEQFF
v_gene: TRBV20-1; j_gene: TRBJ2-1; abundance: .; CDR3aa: CSASNPTSGSYNEQFF
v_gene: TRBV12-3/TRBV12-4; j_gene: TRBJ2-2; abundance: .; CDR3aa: CASNPWGGELFF
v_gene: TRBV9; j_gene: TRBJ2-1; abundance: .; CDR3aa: CASSVLASNEQFF
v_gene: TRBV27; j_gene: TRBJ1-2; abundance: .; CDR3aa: CASSSGQGVYGYTF
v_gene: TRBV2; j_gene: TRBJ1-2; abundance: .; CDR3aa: CASSVLPGGNYGYTF
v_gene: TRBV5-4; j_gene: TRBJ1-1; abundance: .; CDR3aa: CASNRWGEGSTEAFF
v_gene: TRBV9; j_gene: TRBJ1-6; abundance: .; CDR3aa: CASSLNWVPDNSPLHF
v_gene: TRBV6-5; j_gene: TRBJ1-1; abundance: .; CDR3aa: CASSYSPGTRGEAFF
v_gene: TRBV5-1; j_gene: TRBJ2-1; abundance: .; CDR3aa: CASSLATAGGYYEQFF
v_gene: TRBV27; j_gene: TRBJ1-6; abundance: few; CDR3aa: CASLGAYGSPLHF
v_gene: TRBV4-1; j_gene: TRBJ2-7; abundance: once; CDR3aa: CASSLIPGQMYEQYF
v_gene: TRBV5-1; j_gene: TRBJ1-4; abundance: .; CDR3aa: CASSLWQVNEKLFF
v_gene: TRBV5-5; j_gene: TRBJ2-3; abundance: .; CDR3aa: CASSPPGGQVDTQYF
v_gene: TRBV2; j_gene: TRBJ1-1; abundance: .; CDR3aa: CASSYRGSTEAFF
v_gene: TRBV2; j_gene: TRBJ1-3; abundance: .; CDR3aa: CASRRDASNTIYF
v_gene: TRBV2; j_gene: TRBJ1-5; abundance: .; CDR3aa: CASTLRQGTFQPQHF
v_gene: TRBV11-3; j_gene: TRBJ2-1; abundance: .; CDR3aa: CASSPRVWAGGVVNEQFF
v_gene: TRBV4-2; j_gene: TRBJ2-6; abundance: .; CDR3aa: CASSQGIRGAGANVLTF
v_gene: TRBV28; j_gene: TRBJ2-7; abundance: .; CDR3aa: CASSNRGRGEQYF
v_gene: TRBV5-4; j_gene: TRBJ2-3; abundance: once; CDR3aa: CASSFDPGGTQYF
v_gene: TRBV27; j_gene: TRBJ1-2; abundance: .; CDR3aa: CASSLSGQHYGYTF